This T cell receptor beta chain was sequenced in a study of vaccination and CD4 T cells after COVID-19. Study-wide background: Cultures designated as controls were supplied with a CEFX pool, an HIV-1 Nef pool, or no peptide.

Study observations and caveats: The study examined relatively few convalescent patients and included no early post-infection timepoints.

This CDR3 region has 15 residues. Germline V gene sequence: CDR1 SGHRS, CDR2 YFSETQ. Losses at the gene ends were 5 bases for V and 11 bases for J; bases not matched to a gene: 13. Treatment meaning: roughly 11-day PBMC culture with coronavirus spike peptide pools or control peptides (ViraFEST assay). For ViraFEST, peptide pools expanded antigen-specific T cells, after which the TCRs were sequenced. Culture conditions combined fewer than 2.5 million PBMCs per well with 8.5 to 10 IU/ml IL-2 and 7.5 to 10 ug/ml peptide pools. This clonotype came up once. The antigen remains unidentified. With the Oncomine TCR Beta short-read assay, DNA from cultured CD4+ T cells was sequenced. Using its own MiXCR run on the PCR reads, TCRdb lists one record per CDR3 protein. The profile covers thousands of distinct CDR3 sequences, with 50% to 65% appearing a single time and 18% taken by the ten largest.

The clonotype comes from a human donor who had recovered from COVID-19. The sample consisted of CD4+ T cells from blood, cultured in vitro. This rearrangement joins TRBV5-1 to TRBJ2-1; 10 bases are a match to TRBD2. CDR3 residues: CASRPHGTSDRQQFF. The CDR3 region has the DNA TGCGCCAGCAGGCCCCATGGGACTAGCGATAGACAGCAGTTCTTC.